The entry below describes one T cell receptor (beta chain). Its antigen is as yet unknown. This entry belongs to a study of regulatory T cells. The primer mix had 52 TRBV and 13 TRBJ primers. Only in-frame clones appear in the TCRdb table, and some are missing; sequencing was by immunoSEQ multiplex PCR. The repertoire includes approximately 31,000 clones, over 90% of them detected once, and approximately 0.98% sits in the top ten. Overall study findings and caveats: Hydrophobic residues at CDR3 positions 6 and 7 were enriched in conventional CD4+ T cells of CD3G-deficient patients.

The specimen was conventional CD4+ T cells sorted from blood. This TCR came from a child aged 2 to 10 with CD3G deficiency.

The CDR3 region has the DNA TGTGCCAGCAGCTTACACGGGACAGGGGTCTACGAGCAGTACTTC. It encodes CASSLHGTGVYEQYF. The chain joins TRBV11-3 to TRBJ2-7; 10 nucleotides agree with TRBD1. V was clipped by 2 bases and J by 3 bases; unmatched bases: 4. The V gene's germline CDR1 is SGHNT and CDR2 YENEEA. The CDR3 runs to 15 residues.